This TCR beta chain was sequenced in a study of T cells in Graves' hyperthyroidism and ophthalmopathy. Notes on the study in general: Ophthalmopathy was model-predicted a median roughly six months pre-onset.

Comment on this clonotype: Antigen unknown. The junction shows a germline mismatch at one end, possibly a read error.

Aged 18 to 65, the patients had hyperthyroidism that was newly diagnosed and had lasted under 2 months. The blood was taken when hyperthyroidism was first diagnosed, before any ophthalmopathy symptoms showed up. TCR beta CDR3 regions were amplified from RNA. Researchers ran a first-round RT-PCR on the TCR CDR3 using the HTBI primer set. MiXCR was run by TCRdb on the multiplex PCR reads, yielding one entry per CDR3 protein. The table records about 360,000 distinct CDR3 sequences, 15% to 17% of them present only once. The receptor's source is a woman younger than 35 with Graves' hyperthyroidism that later progressed to Graves' ophthalmopathy. The specimen sequenced was blood.

In DNA form, the CDR3 reads TGTGCCAGCTCGCAACTGAGTGACACTGTAGCTTTCTTT. Translated, it gives CASSQLSDTVAFF. The V and J genes are TRBV18 and TRBJ1-1; no definite D call. The CDR3 sequence is 13 residues long. The germline gives CDR1 KGHSH, CDR2 LQKENI.